This TCR beta chain appears in the sequencing data of a study of radiation and T cells in renal cell carcinoma. Study conclusions and caveats: Pretreatment tumor biopsies were lacking, so baseline clonotypes are unknown. Dominant CDR3 motifs were more common in irradiated tumors than controls.

Remarks on this clone: Its antigen is undetermined.

Clones were sequenced by immunoSEQ multiplex PCR, and TCRdb holds only the in-frame ones, with some missing. The sample yields approximately 14,000 clones, 50% to 75% seen once. The treatment was: 15 Gy SBRT to primary tumor, nephrectomy 4 weeks later. Nephrectomy followed 15 Gy stereotactic body radiation by 4 weeks. The patient's renal cell carcinoma had clear cell pathology. Germline V gives CDR1 LNHDA, CDR2 SQIVND (reference sequence). This CDR3 comprises 15 residues. V was trimmed by 1 base and J by 8 bases, leaving 15 bases between them. The source material was tumor tissue, sampled from a patient whose treatment included radiotherapy and nephrectomy. The V and J genes are TRBV19 and TRBJ2-1, with D perhaps given as TRBD1 or TRBD2 (5 bases each). The sequence was obtained from a woman in her sixties or seventies with renal cell carcinoma. The CDR3 spells CASSIVSGDGDEQFF. DNA for the CDR3: TGTGCCAGTAGTATAGTATCTGGGGACGGGGATGAGCAGTTCTTC.